Listed here is a single T cell receptor (beta chain). With random hexamers, 0.5 to 1 ug RNA was reverse transcribed. MiXCR was run by TCRdb on the immunoSEQ multiplex PCR reads, yielding one entry per CDR3 protein. There are about 69,000 distinct CDR3 sequences in the sample; 95% occur only once, and roughly 0.22% lies in the top ten. The trim removed 3 bases at V and 7 bases at J, leaving 10 bases unmatched. This CDR3 is built from 16 residues. Germline V gives CDR1 PRHDT, CDR2 FYEKMQ (reference sequence). It was negative isolation that provided the CD8+ and CD4+ T cells, whereas TEMRA cells were enriched by FACS. The data derive from a study of CD8 T cells in Susac syndrome.

Sequenced material: CD8+ T cells from PBMCs. This receptor was obtained from a human donor in good health. The chain links TRBV13 to TRBJ2-4; 9 bases map to TRBD1. CDR3 bases: TGTGCCAGCAGCTTGGGATCGGGACAGGGAAGGAACATTCAGTACTTC. It translates to CASSLGSGQGRNIQYF.